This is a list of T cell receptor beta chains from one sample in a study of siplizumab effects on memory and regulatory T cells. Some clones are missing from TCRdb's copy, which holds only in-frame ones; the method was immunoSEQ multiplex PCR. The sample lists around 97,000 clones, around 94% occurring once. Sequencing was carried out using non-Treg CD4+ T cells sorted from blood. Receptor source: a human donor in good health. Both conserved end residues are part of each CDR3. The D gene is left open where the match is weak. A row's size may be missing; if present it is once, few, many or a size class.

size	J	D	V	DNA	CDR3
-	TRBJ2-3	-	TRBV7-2	TGTGCCAGCAGCTTATACGACGGTAGGACAGATACGCAGTATTTT	CASSLYDGRTDTQYF
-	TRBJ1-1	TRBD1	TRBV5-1	TGCGCCAGCAGCTTGGGGAGACAGGGGGCCACTGAAGCTTTCTTT	CASSLGRQGATEAFF
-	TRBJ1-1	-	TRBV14	TGTGCCAGCAGCCGCAATGGGGGAACTGAAGCTTTCTTT	CASSRNGGTEAFF
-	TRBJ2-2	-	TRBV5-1	TGCGCCAGCAGTCACGGACTACGGAACACCGGGGAGCTGTTTTTT	CASSHGLRNTGELFF
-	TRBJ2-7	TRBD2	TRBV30	TGTGCCTGGAGTCCGCAACTAGCGCGAAATTACGAGCAGTACTTC	CAWSPQLARNYEQYF
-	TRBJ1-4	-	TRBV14	TGTGCCAGCAGCCGGACAGTAGAAAAACTGTTTTTT	CASSRTVEKLFF
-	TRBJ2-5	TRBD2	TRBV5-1	TGCGCCAGCAGCAGAGGACTAGCGGGTGATCAAGAGACCCAGTACTTC	CASSRGLAGDQETQYF
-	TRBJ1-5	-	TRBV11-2	TGTGCCAGCAGCTTAGATCATGATCAGCCCCAGCATTTT	CASSLDHDQPQHF
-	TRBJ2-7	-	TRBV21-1	TGTGCCAGCAGCAAAGGTTGGAGGACAGGTAACTACGAGCAGTACTTC	CASSKGWRTGNYEQYF
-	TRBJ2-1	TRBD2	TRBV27	TGTGCCAGCAGTCGCCGATTTACTAGCGGGACGATGGGTGAGCAGTTCTTC	CASSRRFTSGTMGEQFF
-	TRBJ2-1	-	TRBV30	TGTGCCATCTCCCTGCATTCAGGGTACAATGAGCAGTTCTTC	CAISLHSGYNEQFF
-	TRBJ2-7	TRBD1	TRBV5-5	TGTGCCAGCAGCTTGGTACAGGGGGGCGAGCAGTACTTC	CASSLVQGGEQYF
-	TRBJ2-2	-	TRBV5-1	TGCGCCAGCAGCCGGGCGTTAGGGAACACCGGGGAGCTGTTTTTT	CASSRALGNTGELFF
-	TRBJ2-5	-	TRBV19	TGTGCCAGTAGTATTCAACAGGGGACTCAAGAGACCCAGTACTTC	CASSIQQGTQETQYF
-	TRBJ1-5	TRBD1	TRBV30	TGTGCCTGGGACACAGGGGGACAGCCCCAGCATTTT	CAWDTGGQPQHF
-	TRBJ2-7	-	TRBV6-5	TGTGCCAGCAGTCACAGGGAGGACTACGAGCAGTACTTC	CASSHREDYEQYF
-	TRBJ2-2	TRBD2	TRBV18	TGTGCCAGCTCACCATTCCTAGCGGGAGCGACCGGGGAGCTGTTTTTT	CASSPFLAGATGELFF
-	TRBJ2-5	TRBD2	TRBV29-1	TGCAGCGGGGGAGGGGCCGGAGGAGAGACCCAGTACTTC	CSGGGAGGETQYF
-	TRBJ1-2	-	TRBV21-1	TGTGCCACAGGTCCGGCTCCAGCTAACTATGGCTACACCTTC	CATGPAPANYGYTF
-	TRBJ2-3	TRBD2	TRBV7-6	TGTGCCAGCAGCCCTAAGCGGGACCGTTTCACAGATACGCAGTATTTT	CASSPKRDRFTDTQYF
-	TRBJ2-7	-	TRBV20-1	TGCAGTAGCCACCAGGCCTACGAGCAGTACTTC	CSSHQAYEQYF
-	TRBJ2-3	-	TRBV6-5	TGTGCCAGCAGTCAATCTGGGGACACAGATACGCAGTATTTT	CASSQSGDTDTQYF
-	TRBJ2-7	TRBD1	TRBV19	TGTGCCAGTAGTATCGCGGGGGACAGGGGCGCTACCGAGCAGTACTTC	CASSIAGDRGATEQYF
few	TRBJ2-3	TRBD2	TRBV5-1	TGCGCCAGCAGCTCCGGACTAGCGGGAGGGCCGACAGATACGCAGTATTTT	CASSSGLAGGPTDTQYF
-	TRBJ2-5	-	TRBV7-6	TGTGCCAGCAGCTTAGCAGGGGCGCAAAGGGTTCGAACCCAGTACTTC	CASSLAGAQRVRTQYF
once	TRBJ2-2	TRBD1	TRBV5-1	TGCGCCAGCGGGACAGGGAACACCGGGGAGCTGTTTTTT	CASGTGNTGELFF
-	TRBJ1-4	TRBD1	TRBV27	TGTGCCAGCAGTTTGGAGGGACAGGGGTTAACTAATGAAAAACTGTTTTTT	CASSLEGQGLTNEKLFF
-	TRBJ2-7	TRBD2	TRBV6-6	TGTGCCAGCAATAGACTAGCGGGAGGAGTCAACGAGCAGTACTTC	CASNRLAGGVNEQYF
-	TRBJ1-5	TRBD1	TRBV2	TGTGCCACCAGATATGGGACAGTCAGCAATCAGCCCCAGCATTTT	CATRYGTVSNQPQHF
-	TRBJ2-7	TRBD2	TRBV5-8	TGTGCCAGCAGCTTCCGGACTAGCGGGAGTGGCGTGCACGAGCAGTACTTC	CASSFRTSGSGVHEQYF
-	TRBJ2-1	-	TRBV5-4	TGTGCCAGCAGCGGTAGCCGGACTGAGCAGTTCTTC	CASSGSRTEQFF
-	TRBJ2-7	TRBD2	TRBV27	TGTGCCAGCAGTTTGCGGGGGAAACCGTCCTACGAGCAGTACTTC	CASSLRGKPSYEQYF
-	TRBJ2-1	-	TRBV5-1	TGCGCCAGCAGCTTGGAGGTGGGAGCGATCTATGAGCAGTTCTTC	CASSLEVGAIYEQFF
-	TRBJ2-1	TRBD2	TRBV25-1	TGTGCCAGCAGTGTAGGAACTAGCGGGAGGGCTGAGCAGTTCTTC	CASSVGTSGRAEQFF
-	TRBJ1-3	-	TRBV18	TGTGCCAGCTCACCAAGACAGGAGCCCGCCAACACCATATATTTT	CASSPRQEPANTIYF
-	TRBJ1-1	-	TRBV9	TGTGCCAGCAGCGTCACTCGGGACGGAGAAGCTTTCTTT	CASSVTRDGEAFF
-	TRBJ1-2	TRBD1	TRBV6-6	TGTGCCAGCAGTTACCGGGACAGCGATGGCTACACCTTC	CASSYRDSDGYTF
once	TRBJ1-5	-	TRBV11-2	TGTGCCAGCAGCACCAGGGGAGGCAATCAGCCCCAGCATTTT	CASSTRGGNQPQHF
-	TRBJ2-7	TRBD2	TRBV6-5	TGTGCCAGCAGTTACCCGAGCGGGAGTGGGGCCTACGAGCAGTACTTC	CASSYPSGSGAYEQYF
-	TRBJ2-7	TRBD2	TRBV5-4	TGTGCCAGCAGCTTTTCTCAACTAGCGGGAGGGTCCTACGAGCAGTACTTC	CASSFSQLAGGSYEQYF
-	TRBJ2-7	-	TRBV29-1	TGCAGCGTTGACCTTAGGCACGGAGGACTCTACGAGCAGTACTTC	CSVDLRHGGLYEQYF
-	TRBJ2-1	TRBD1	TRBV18	TGTGCCAGCTCACCCCGGGACAGGGGAGGTTTTGGTGAGCAGTTCTTC	CASSPRDRGGFGEQFF
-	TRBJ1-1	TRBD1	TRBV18	TGTGCCAGCTCACCGGTTGACAGGGGCAACACTGAAGCTTTCTTT	CASSPVDRGNTEAFF
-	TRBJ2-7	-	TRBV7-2	TGTGCCAGCAGCTTCACGTGGGAGTACGAGCAGTACTTC	CASSFTWEYEQYF
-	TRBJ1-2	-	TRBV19	TGTGCCAGTAGATTTCCGCTCGGAGCTAACTATGGCTACACCTTC	CASRFPLGANYGYTF
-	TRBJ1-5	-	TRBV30	TGTGCCTGGAGTGTATCAGTAGGAGGGGGCAATCAGCCCCAGCATTTT	CAWSVSVGGGNQPQHF
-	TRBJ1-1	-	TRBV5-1	TGCGCCAGCAGCTTACAGCCTACGAACACTGAAGCTTTCTTT	CASSLQPTNTEAFF
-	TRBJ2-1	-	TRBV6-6	TGTGCCAGCAGTTACTCAATGACCTCCTACAATGAGCAGTTCTTC	CASSYSMTSYNEQFF